The rows below give T cell receptor beta chains drawn from one sample of a study of cytomegalovirus exposure and HLA in healthy donors. This table comes from immunoSEQ multiplex PCR, and its TCRdb copy is limited to in-frame clones, with some not included. The table records roughly 110,000 clones, about four fifths of them present only once. The sample was PBMCs. These TCRs come from a man in his thirties or forties in good health and CMV-seropositive. The CDR3 runs from the conserved cysteine through the conserved F or W. D genes are given only for firm matches. Clone size is stated in some rows and not others, as once, few, many or a class when expanded.

CDR3aa	CDR3nt	abundance	d_gene	v_gene	j_gene
CASSEAPQAGGYGYTF	TGTGCCAGCAGTGAAGCGCCCCAGGCAGGGGGCTATGGCTACACCTTC	once	TRBD1	TRBV6-1	TRBJ1-2
CASSLGGRAELSTDTQYF	TGCGCCAGCAGCTTGGGAGGGAGGGCGGAACTTAGCACAGATACGCAGTATTTT	-	TRBD2	TRBV5-1	TRBJ2-3
CASSFGGVINQPQHF	TGTGCCAGCAGTTTTGGGGGGGTGATAAATCAGCCCCAGCATTTT	-	-	TRBV6-5	TRBJ1-5
CASSYVSRGSGTEAFF	TGTGCCAGCAGTTACGTCAGCAGGGGGTCGGGAACTGAAGCTTTCTTT	-	TRBD1	TRBV6-5	TRBJ1-1
CASSSSGGVNTDTQYF	TGCGCCAGCAGTTCGAGCGGGGGGGTCAACACAGATACGCAGTATTTT	once	TRBD2	TRBV5-1	TRBJ2-3
CASSLDGSSYNEQFF	TGCGCCAGCAGCTTGGATGGCAGCTCCTACAATGAGCAGTTCTTC	once	-	TRBV5-1	TRBJ2-1
CASSTANTGELFF	TGTGCCAGTAGTACAGCGAACACCGGGGAGCTGTTTTTT	-	-	TRBV19	TRBJ2-2
CASSGQFSNYGYTF	TGTGCCAGCAGCGGACAGTTTTCTAACTATGGCTACACCTTC	-	-	TRBV6-1	TRBJ1-2
CASSEQDGQPQHF	TGTGCCAGCAGTGAACAGGATGGTCAGCCCCAGCATTTT	-	-	TRBV6-4	TRBJ1-5
CASSRRGGRMMEGYTF	TGTGCCAGCAGCCGACGTGGAGGACGGATGATGGAGGGCTACACCTTC	-	-	TRBV11-3	TRBJ1-2
CASNLRGGGHTDTQYF	TGTGCCAGCAATTTACGCGGGGGCGGACACACAGATACGCAGTATTTT	-	-	TRBV5-6	TRBJ2-3
CASSSGGRETQYF	TGTGCCAGCAGCTCAGGAGGAAGGGAGACCCAGTACTTC	-	-	TRBV11-3	TRBJ2-5
CASRPGQSGANGLTF	TGTGCCAGCAGACCCGGACAGTCTGGGGCCAACGGCCTGACTTTC	-	-	TRBV6-5	TRBJ2-6
CASSHPLGTDTQYF	TGCGCCAGCAGCCATCCTCTCGGCACAGATACGCAGTATTTT	once	-	TRBV4-1	TRBJ2-3
CASASQTSRSGYTF	TGTGCCAGTGCTTCCCAAACAAGTCGGAGTGGCTACACCTTC	-	-	TRBV6-5	TRBJ1-2
CACTMSTDTQYF	TGTGCCTGTACAATGAGCACAGATACGCAGTATTTT	-	-	TRBV30	TRBJ2-3
CAISSSGGTTDTQYF	TGTGCCATCAGCTCTAGCGGGGGCACCACAGATACGCAGTATTTT	-	TRBD2	TRBV10-3	TRBJ2-3
CASSSSGGLWDEQFF	TGTGCCAGCAGTTCTAGCGGGGGCCTCTGGGATGAGCAGTTCTTC	once	TRBD2	TRBV6-6	TRBJ2-1
CASSPGLAGASNTGELFF	TGCGCCAGCAGCCCTGGACTAGCGGGGGCCTCGAACACCGGGGAGCTGTTTTTT	once	TRBD2	TRBV5-1	TRBJ2-2
CTTGEETQYF	TGTACGACAGGGGAAGAGACCCAGTACTTC	once	TRBD1	TRBV19	TRBJ2-5
CASRRQGSDFNYGYTF	TGTGCCAGCCGACGACAGGGGTCGGATTTTAACTATGGCTACACCTTC	-	TRBD1	TRBV18	TRBJ1-2
CASSIGTVQETQYF	TGCGCCAGCAGCATTGGGACAGTCCAAGAGACCCAGTACTTC	-	TRBD1	TRBV5-1	TRBJ2-5
CASSPNIDRKGIRRKGENTEAFF	TGTGCCAGCAGTCCTAATATAGATCGAAAGGGTATTAGGCGAAAGGGGGAGAACACTGAAGCTTTCTTT	-	-	TRBV28	TRBJ1-1
CASSPWDIGNTIYF	TGTGCCAGTAGTCCTTGGGACATTGGAAACACCATATATTTT	-	-	TRBV19	TRBJ1-3
CASSLVRAGGLYEQFF	TGTGCCAGCAGCTTAGTCAGGGCGGGGGGGCTCTATGAGCAGTTCTTC	-	TRBD2	TRBV7-8	TRBJ2-1
CASSELAGGLSGANVLTF	TGTGCCAGCAGTGAACTAGCGGGGGGGCTATCTGGGGCCAACGTCCTGACTTTC	-	TRBD2	TRBV27	TRBJ2-6
CASSLAGSSPLHF	TGTGCCAGCAGCTTAGCAGGGAGCTCACCCCTCCACTTT	-	-	TRBV7-9	TRBJ1-6
CASSTWDRTGELFF	TGTGCCAGCAGTACCTGGGACAGGACCGGGGAGCTGTTTTTT	-	TRBD1	TRBV6-5	TRBJ2-2
CSSSFGTSGLHHPGETQYF	TGTTCCAGCAGCTTCGGGACTAGCGGGCTACATCATCCAGGGGAGACCCAGTACTTC	-	TRBD2	TRBV7-9	TRBJ2-5
CASSWERETQYF	TGTGCCAGCAGCTGGGAGCGAGAGACCCAGTACTTC	once	-	TRBV7-9	TRBJ2-5
CASSGAGGTDTQYF	TGTGCCAGCAGTGGAGCGGGGGGGACAGATACGCAGTATTTT	-	TRBD2	TRBV6-1	TRBJ2-3
CASSEWRQGSGYTF	TGTGCCAGCAGTGAATGGCGGCAGGGGAGTGGCTACACCTTC	-	-	TRBV25-1	TRBJ1-2
CAINPTGNSGNTIYF	TGTGCCATCAACCCGACAGGGAACTCTGGAAACACCATATATTTT	-	TRBD1	TRBV10-3	TRBJ1-3
CASSGQTLPPQHF	TGTGCCAGCAGTGGACAGACTCTTCCGCCCCAGCATTTT	-	-	TRBV2	TRBJ1-5
CASSPRGGRTDTQYF	TGTGCCAGCAGCCCCCGCGGGGGCCGCACAGATACGCAGTATTTT	-	-	TRBV5-7	TRBJ2-3
CSVESGPSQAEAFF	TGCAGCGTTGAATCAGGGCCTTCCCAGGCTGAAGCTTTCTTT	-	-	TRBV29-1	TRBJ1-1
CASSEDPLRGGNNEQFF	TGTGCCAGCAGCGAGGACCCTTTGAGGGGGGGAAACAATGAGCAGTTCTTC	-	-	TRBV9	TRBJ2-1
CASTNGGISNQPQHF	TGTGCCAGCACCAACGGGGGGATTAGCAATCAGCCCCAGCATTTT	-	-	TRBV6-5	TRBJ1-5
CASQGSNEQFF	TGTGCCAGCCAGGGAAGCAATGAGCAGTTCTTC	-	-	TRBV7-8	TRBJ2-1
CASSFREGLSDQPQHF	TGTGCCAGCAGCTTTCGGGAGGGTCTATCCGATCAGCCCCAGCATTTT	-	-	TRBV5-5	TRBJ1-5
CASSLGQGPEKLFF	TGCGCCAGCAGCTTGGGACAGGGGCCAGAAAAACTGTTTTTT	-	TRBD1	TRBV5-1	TRBJ1-4
CASSQDHGQNTGELFF	TGTGCCAGCAGCCAAGACCATGGACAGAACACCGGGGAGCTGTTTTTT	-	-	TRBV4-2	TRBJ2-2
CASTQDRALDYGYTF	TGTGCCAGTACTCAGGACAGGGCATTGGACTATGGCTACACCTTC	-	TRBD1	TRBV19	TRBJ1-2